A single sample is the source of the 25 T cell receptor beta chains below, sequenced in a study of T cell repertoires in ileal Crohn's disease. The table came from immunoSEQ multiplex PCR; TCRdb's copy has only in-frame clones and leaves some out. The data contain 4,000 to 5,000 clones, 70% to 80% of them singletons. What was sequenced was ileal tissue. The receptor set was obtained from an adult with Crohn's disease.

This sequence joins TRBV19 and TRBJ2-2; perhaps TRBD2 as D (6 bases). In germline, CDR1 is LNHDA, CDR2 SQIVND (reference sequence). Trimming removed 6 bases at V and 4 bases at J, with 18 bases between. CDR3 length: 16 amino acids. The CDR3 spells CASRGGEKRSTGELFF. CDR3 nucleotide sequence: TGTGCCAGTAGAGGAGGGGAGAAGAGGAGCACCGGGGAGCTGTTTTTT.

This clone was picked up a small number of times. V usage is TRBV6-5 and J usage is TRBJ1-2, with 8 bases lining up with TRBD1. Germline-derived CDR1 and CDR2 are MNHEY and SVGAGI. Germline trimming cut 6 bases from V and 6 bases from J; bases unmatched to any gene: 6. The CDR3 has 13 amino acids. CDR3 region: CASRPGQGHGYTF. The DNA of the CDR3 is TGTGCCAGCAGACCTGGACAGGGTCATGGCTACACCTTC.

This chain connects TRBV11-3 to TRBJ1-1; the D is unclear. The germline CDR1 and CDR2 sequences are SGHNT and YENEEA. The CDR3 covers 13 residues. Trimming removed 2 bases at V and 4 bases at J, with 8 bases between. The CDR3 sequence: CASSLYSGTEAFF. For the CDR3, the DNA is TGTGCCAGCAGCTTATATTCGGGCACTGAAGCTTTCTTT. Supplemented by reference TRBV11-3 and TRBJ1-1, the full variable domain reads EAGVVQSPRYKIIEKKQPVAFWCNPISGHNTLYWYLQNLGQGPELLIRYENEEAVDDSQLPKDRFSAERLKGVDSTLKIQPAELGDSAVYLCASSLYSGTEAFFGQGTRLTVV.

This clone was seen just once. The chain employs TRBV7-2 and TRBJ2-5; D possibly corresponds to TRBD1 (7 bases). The V end lost 2 bases, the J end lost 5 bases, and 12 bases lay between the germline ends. Germline-derived CDR1 and CDR2 are SGHTA and FQGNSA. The CDR3 has 14 residues. As DNA, the CDR3 is TGTGCCAGCAGCTTACAGACAGGGAGGGAGACCCAGTACTTC. Protein: CASSLQTGRETQYF.

The chain combines TRBV13 with TRBJ1-2; weak D call: TRBD1 (5 bases). V lost 5 bases, J lost 6 bases, and 19 bases lay in between. This CDR3 contains 15 residues. Germline loops: CDR1 PRHDT, CDR2 FYEKMQ (reference sequence). CDR3 coding DNA: TGTGCCAGCAGCAGTAGGGGTCCGGGTTCCGATGGCTACACCTTC. Translated, it gives CASSSRGPGSDGYTF.

The rearrangement joins TRBV18 to TRBJ1-2, with 10 bases lining up with TRBD1. This CDR3 region has 15 residues. V trimming: 3 bases; J trimming: 5 bases; junction bases outside the gene matches: 6. Germline CDR1 and CDR2: KGHSH and LQKENI. Here the CDR3 reads CASSPGQGGIYGYTF. DNA of the CDR3: TGTGCCAGCTCACCCGGACAGGGGGGAATATATGGCTACACCTTC.

This chain uses TRBV5-8 with TRBJ1-4; D may be TRBD1 (6 bases). Trimming removed 0 bases at V and 7 bases at J, with 10 bases between. The CDR3 covers 14 residues. Per germline, CDR1 SGHTS and CDR2 YDEGEE. CDR3 residues: CASSLDRASEKLFF. The CDR3 coding sequence is TGTGCCAGCAGCTTGGACAGGGCGAGTGAAAAACTGTTTTTT.

V and J are TRBV4-1 and TRBJ2-1, with no clear D. With 1 base removed from V and 6 bases from J, the gap between germline ends came to 10 bases. This CDR3 contains 14 residues. Germline CDR1 is MGHRA and CDR2 is YSYEKL. The CDR3 sequence: CASSQAPLSNEQFF. The CDR3 region has the DNA TGCGCCAGCAGCCAAGCCCCTTTGTCCAATGAGCAGTTCTTC.

Only a few counts were recorded for this clone. The rearrangement links TRBV10-3 to TRBJ2-3, with 12 bases identical to TRBD2. The germline V gene has CDR1 ENHRY and CDR2 SYGVKD. The CDR3 extends over 16 amino acids. The V and J ends lost 6 bases and 2 bases, in that order; junction bases with no gene match: 6. The CDR3 DNA reads TGTGCCATCAGGGGTCTAGCGGGGGGGCCCACAGATACGCAGTATTTT. Residues: CAIRGLAGGPTDTQYF.

The V call is TRBV6-6, the J call TRBJ2-6; D is ambiguous. The CDR3 runs to 12 residues. The V gene lost 6 bases and the J gene lost 4 bases, with 4 bases spanning the gap. The germline V gene has CDR1 MNHNY and CDR2 SVGAGI (reference sequence). The CDR3 sequence is CASSPGANVLTF. CDR3 coding DNA: TGTGCCAGCAGCCCAGGGGCCAACGTCCTGACTTTC.

The rearrangement uses TRBV4-2 and TRBJ1-3, with 10 bases fitting TRBD1. V trimming: 0 bases; J trimming: 3 bases; junction bases outside the gene matches: 2. The germline V gene encodes CDR1 LGHNA and CDR2 YNFKEQ. The CDR3 has 16 amino acids. The CDR3 region has the DNA TGTGCCAGCAGCCAAGAGGGACAGGGGTTTGGAAACACCATATATTTT. As protein: CASSQEGQGFGNTIYF.

The chain recombines TRBV5-1 with TRBJ2-2; 9 nucleotides match TRBD1. The CDR3 is 18 residues long. The V segment lost 0 bases and the J segment 4 bases; nucleotides outside the gene matches: 10. Per the germline V gene, CDR1 is SGHRS and CDR2 is YFSETQ. Here the CDR3 reads CASSLVTGGVYATGELFF. The CDR3 DNA reads TGCGCCAGCAGCTTGGTTACAGGGGGCGTATACGCCACCGGGGAGCTGTTTTTT.

As regards this clone: At one end the junction does not follow the germline gene, possibly because of a read error. Other DNA variants within this sample encode the same CDR3. The J gene is TRBJ1-6, the V gene TRBV18; D remains unclear. This CDR3 region has 15 residues. Germline loops: CDR1 KGHSH, CDR2 LQKENI. CDR3 bases: TGTGCCAGCTCACCACGGGCAGGCTATAATTCCCCCCTCCACTTT. Translating it yields CASSPRAGYNSPLHF.

The rearrangement links TRBV7-9 to TRBJ2-5; D might be TRBD1 (6 bases). The DNA end lines up better with TRBJ2-7; the J call may be wrong. The germline V gene encodes CDR1 SEHNR and CDR2 FQNEAQ (reference sequence). The CDR3 covers 16 residues. CDR3 sequence reads: CASSLVGQRSSYEQYF. The CDR3 nucleotides are TGTGCCAGCAGCTTAGTCGGACAGAGGAGCTCCTACGAGCAGTACTTC.

V is TRBV7-9 and J is TRBJ2-7; the match to TRBD2 covers 11 bases. There are 13 residues in the CDR3. Germline CDR1 is SEHNR and CDR2 is FQNEAQ (reference sequence). The V segment lost 1 base and the J segment 7 bases; nucleotides outside the gene matches: 0. The CDR3 sequence is CASSLGTSGEQYF. DNA of the CDR3: TGTGCCAGCAGCTTAGGGACTAGCGGGGAGCAGTACTTC.

The rearrangement joins TRBV5-1 to TRBJ1-4; 10 bases agree with TRBD1. Germline-derived CDR1 and CDR2 are SGHRS and YFSETQ. This CDR3 is 14 amino acids long. The junction had 5 bases not matched to a gene; V was cut back by 4 bases and J by 8 bases. CDR3 region: CASSDGQGGEKLFF. CDR3 sequence (DNA): TGCGCCAGCAGCGACGGACAGGGGGGAGAAAAACTGTTTTTT.

The chain carries TRBV5-1 and TRBJ1-2, with TRBD1 identical over 9 bases. The CDR3 sequence is 14 residues long. In germline, CDR1 is SGHRS, CDR2 YFSETQ. V lost 2 bases, J lost 8 bases, and 7 bases stayed unmatched. CDR3 region: CASSLMGQGGGYTF. DNA of the CDR3: TGCGCCAGCAGCTTAATGGGACAGGGAGGCGGCTACACCTTC.

The rearrangement joins TRBV19 to TRBJ1-3; D unresolved. Germline-derived CDR1 and CDR2 are LNHDA and SQIVND (reference sequence). V was clipped by 4 bases and J by 6 bases, with 10 bases between them. The CDR3 is 13 amino acids. As DNA, the CDR3 is TGTGCCAGTAGTAGAGGTCGGGTAAACACCATATATTTT. The encoded protein is CASSRGRVNTIYF.

The chain is built from TRBV6-1 and TRBJ1-1, with D unresolved. The V end was cut by 2 bases, the J end by 1 base, with 2 bases between. Germline lookup yields CDR1 MNHNS and CDR2 SASEGT. The CDR3 loop spans 12 amino acids. CDR3 sequence (DNA): TGTGCCAGCAGTGAACAGAACACTGAAGCTTTCTTT. This translates into CASSEQNTEAFF.

This rearrangement joins TRBV30 to TRBJ1-1, with no clear D. The CDR3 loop spans 12 amino acids. Germline lookup yields CDR1 GTSNPN and CDR2 SVGIG (reference sequence). V was trimmed by 0 bases and J by 6 bases, leaving 8 bases between them. The CDR3 is CAWSVFFAEAFF. The DNA for the CDR3 is TGTGCCTGGAGTGTCTTCTTCGCTGAAGCTTTCTTT.

V and J are TRBV5-6 and TRBJ2-7; D possibly corresponds to TRBD1 (5 bases). Per the germline V gene, CDR1 is SGHDT and CDR2 is YYEEEE. There are 15 residues in the CDR3. Trimming shortened V by 4 bases and J by 3 bases, and 17 bases separated the two germline ends. CDR3 in amino acids: CASSLGRFANYEQYF. CDR3 DNA sequence: TGTGCCAGCAGCCTGGGGCGGTTCGCAAACTACGAGCAGTACTTC. The entire variable domain, with the rest obtained from reference TRBV5-6 and TRBJ2-7, is as follows: DAGVTQSPTHLIKTRGQQVTLRCSPKSGHDTVSWYQQALGQGPQFIFQYYEEEERQRGNFPDRFSGHQFPNYSSELNVNALLLGDSALYLCASSLGRFANYEQYFGPGTRLTVT.

V and J are TRBV10-3 and TRBJ1-5, with 7 bases that match TRBD1. V gave up 10 bases and J gave up 3 bases; unmatched junction bases: 6. The CDR3 has 13 residues. CDR1 is ENHRY, CDR2 SYGVKD, per germline. CDR3: CASQGQYNQPQHF. In DNA form, the CDR3 reads TGTGCCAGCCAGGGACAGTACAATCAGCCCCAGCATTTT.

The chain uses TRBV5-1 and TRBJ2-3; TRBD1 might be the D (5 bases). V was cut by 5 bases and J by 0 bases, with 10 bases left in between. This CDR3 comprises 14 residues. Per the germline V gene, CDR1 is SGHRS and CDR2 is YFSETQ. The DNA for the CDR3 is TGCGCCAGCAGGGGGCTCCTTAGCACAGATACGCAGTATTTT. Its protein is CASRGLLSTDTQYF.

The gene calls are TRBV6-4 and TRBJ2-3, with 11 bases lining up with TRBD2. V shed 0 bases, J shed 6 bases, and the junction held 2 bases outside the gene matches. The CDR3 loop spans 15 amino acids. Germline lookup yields CDR1 MRHNA and CDR2 SNTAGT. The chain's CDR3 is CASSDSSGGADTQYF. As DNA, the CDR3 is TGTGCCAGCAGTGACTCTAGCGGGGGGGCCGATACGCAGTATTTT.

The V call is TRBV2, the J call TRBJ2-1; no reliable D call. V was shortened by 3 bases and J by 5 bases, with 11 bases between the two germline ends. Germline-derived CDR1 and CDR2 are SNHLY and FYNNEI. The CDR3 extends over 14 amino acids. CDR3 in amino acids: CASSERLTHNEQFF. The CDR3 coding sequence is TGTGCCAGCAGTGAGCGACTCACACACAATGAGCAGTTCTTC.